This TCR beta chain was captured in a study of shared clonotypes between healthy human individuals. Generated by immunoSEQ multiplex PCR, the TCRdb table keeps only in-frame clones and is missing some. The table includes 2 million to 2.5 million clones, around 93% detected once. Trimming shortened V by 4 bases and J by 7 bases, and 10 bases separated the two germline ends. The germline CDR1 and CDR2 sequences are ENHRY and SYGVKD. The CDR3 is made up of 12 amino acids. Material for sequencing was naive CD4+ T cells from PBMCs. Subset specified: CD45RA+ positively selected. The chain carries TRBV10-3 and TRBJ1-1; D unresolved. This clonotype was sampled from a man between 18 and 29 years old in good health. Some clones in this sample may be carry-over from other donors' samples. DNA for the CDR3: TGTGCCATCAGTGCTCGGCATCTTGAAGCTTTCTTT. Residues: CAISARHLEAFF.